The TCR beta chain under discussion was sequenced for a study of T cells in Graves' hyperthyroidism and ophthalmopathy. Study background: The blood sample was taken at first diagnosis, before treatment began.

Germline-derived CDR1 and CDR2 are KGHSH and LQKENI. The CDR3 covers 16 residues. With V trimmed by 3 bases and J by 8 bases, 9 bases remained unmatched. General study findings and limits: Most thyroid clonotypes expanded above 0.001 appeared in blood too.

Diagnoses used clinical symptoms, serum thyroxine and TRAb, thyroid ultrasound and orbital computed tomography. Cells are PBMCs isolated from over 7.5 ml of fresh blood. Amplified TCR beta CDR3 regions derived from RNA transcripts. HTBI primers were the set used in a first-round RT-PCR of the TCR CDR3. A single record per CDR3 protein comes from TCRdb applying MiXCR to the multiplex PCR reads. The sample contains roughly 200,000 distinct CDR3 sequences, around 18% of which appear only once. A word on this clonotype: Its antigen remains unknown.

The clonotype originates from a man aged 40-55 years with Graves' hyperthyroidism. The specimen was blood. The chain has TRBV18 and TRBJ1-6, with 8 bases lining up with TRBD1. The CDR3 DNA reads TGTGCCAGCTCACCCGGACAGGGTTCGGGGGATTCACCCCTCCACTTT. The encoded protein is CASSPGQGSGDSPLHF.